This passage covers 18 T cell receptor beta chains from one sample sequenced in a study of Graves' ophthalmopathy and Graves' hyperthyroidism. Amplification of the TCR beta CDR3 regions used RNA transcripts (as template). HTBI primers served in a first-round RT-PCR, which a second-round multiplex PCR followed. TCRdb independently ran MiXCR on the multiplex PCR reads; one entry per CDR3 protein. The repertoire has 600,000 to 650,000 distinct CDR3 sequences, about 20% of them found once; the top ten carry approximately 7%. The sequenced material came from peripheral blood. The receptors here all came from a woman younger than 35 with stable Graves' hyperthyroidism. Some clones in this sample may be carry-over from other donors' samples.

This chain links TRBV5-1 with TRBJ1-1; 8 positions match TRBD1. This CDR3 has 15 residues. Germline CDR1 reads SGHRS; CDR2 reads YFSETQ. J gave up 4 bases and V 0 bases, and 5 bases lay outside the gene matches. CDR3 amino acids: CASSLATGEATEAFF. In DNA, the CDR3 is TGCGCCAGCAGCTTGGCGACAGGGGAGGCCACTGAAGCTTTCTTT.

This clonotype was seen a handful of times. This chain uses TRBV5-4 with TRBJ2-5; 8 bases agree with TRBD2. This CDR3 has 16 amino acids. The germline V gene encodes CDR1 SGHNT and CDR2 YYREEE (reference sequence). J gave up 0 bases and V 3 bases, and 7 bases lay outside the gene matches. The CDR3 DNA reads as TGTGCCAGCAGCTCGAGGGGACTAGGCCACCAAGAGACCCAGTACTTC. Translated: CASSSRGLGHQETQYF.

Concerning this clonotype itself: This may stem from a read error, because a much larger clone lies one nucleotide away. The genes are TRBV9 and TRBJ2-7, with a tentative D call TRBD1 (5 bases). Germline CDR1 is SGDLS and CDR2 is YYNGEE. CDR3 length equals 15 residues. Between the trimmed V and J ends, which lost 0 bases and 2 bases, there was a span of 12 bases. The CDR3 sequence is CASSVAPLQAYEQYV. The CDR3 coding sequence is TGTGCCAGCAGCGTAGCCCCTTTACAGGCCTACGAGCAGTACGTC.

The chain recombines TRBV7-2 with TRBJ1-5, with D hard to call. The CDR3 runs to 13 residues. V was pared by 3 bases and J by 4 bases, with 7 bases between. Germline CDR1 and CDR2: SGHTA and FQGNSA. This CDR3 is CASSFWGNQPQHF. Written as DNA, the CDR3 is TGTGCCAGCAGCTTTTGGGGTAATCAGCCCCAGCATTTT.

The chain uses TRBV6-1 and TRBJ2-7; TRBD2 aligns across 10 bases. J lost 5 bases, V lost 2 bases, and 6 bases had no gene match. CDR3 length equals 15 residues. The V gene's germline CDR1 is MNHNS and CDR2 SASEGT. This CDR3 reads CASSELAGALHEQYF. CDR3 nucleotide sequence: TGTGCCAGCAGTGAACTAGCGGGAGCTCTCCACGAGCAGTACTTC.

This clonotype was detected ten times or more. This may come from a read error, since a much larger clone is one base off. The chain combines TRBV12-3 or TRBV12-4 with TRBJ2-4, with 11 nucleotides matching TRBD2. This CDR3 region has 15 residues. CDR3 nucleotide sequence: TGTGCCAGCAGCAGACTAGCGGGACGCAAAAACATTAAGTACTTC. It translates to CASSRLAGRKNIKYF.

This clonotype was counted ten times or more. This chain connects TRBV7-3 to TRBJ1-1; weak D call: TRBD1 (6 bases). The germline CDR1 and CDR2 sequences are SGHTA and FQGTGA. The V end lost 1 base, the J end lost 4 bases, and 13 bases lay between the germline ends. This CDR3 is 15 amino acids long. The CDR3: CASSLIAGEGTEAFF. The CDR3 nucleotides are TGTGCCAGCAGCTTAATTGCAGGGGAAGGCACTGAAGCTTTCTTT. The whole variable domain, filled in from reference TRBV7-3 and TRBJ1-1, reads GAGVSQTPSNKVTEKGKYVELRCDPISGHTALYWYRQSLGQGPEFLIYFQGTGAADDSGLPNDRFFAVRPEGSVSTLKIQRTERGDSAVYLCASSLIAGEGTEAFFGQGTRLTVV.

This clonotype was counted between two and nine times. The rearrangement uses TRBV6-5 and TRBJ2-7, with D possibly TRBD2 on 5 matching bases. CDR1 is MNHEY, CDR2 SVGAGI, per germline. Trimming pared 2 bases from V and 3 bases from J, leaving 11 bases between. The CDR3 is 14 residues long. The CDR3 DNA follows: TGTGCCAGCAGTTACGCGGACTCTTTCTACGAGCAGTACTTC. It encodes CASSYADSFYEQYF.

This clonotype was counted at least ten times. The V gene is TRBV2, the J gene TRBJ2-5, with D perhaps matching TRBD1 (6 bases). V gave up 6 bases and J gave up 4 bases, with 15 bases separating them. This CDR3 spans 14 amino acids. The germline V gene encodes CDR1 SNHLY and CDR2 FYNNEI. The CDR3, as DNA: TGTGCCAGCAGCGCCGGGACACCATTAGAGACCCAGTACTTC. It specifies CASSAGTPLETQYF.

This clonotype was recorded a few times. The V and J genes are TRBV29-1 and TRBJ2-5, with 16 bases matching TRBD2. The V and J ends lost 6 bases and 3 bases, in that order; junction bases with no gene match: 10. There are 17 residues in the CDR3. CDR1 and CDR2 from the germline V gene are SQVTM and ANQGSEA. CDR3: CSVAPGTSGGEEETQYF. CDR3 bases: TGCAGCGTAGCCCCCGGGACTAGCGGGGGGGAGGAAGAGACCCAGTACTTC.

The rearrangement links TRBV5-1 to TRBJ2-6; 10 bases agree with TRBD1. The junction had 3 bases not matched to a gene; V was cut back by 4 bases and J by 2 bases. The CDR3 spans 16 residues. Germline CDR1 SGHRS, CDR2 YFSETQ. The DNA for the CDR3 is TGCGCCAGCAGCGTGACAGGGGGCGCTGGGGCCAACGTCCTGACTTTC. It is translated as CASSVTGGAGANVLTF.

This clonotype was counted ten times or more. This chain connects TRBV7-9 to TRBJ2-7; 7 nucleotides align to TRBD2. Trimming cost V 2 bases and J 2 bases; bases outside gene matches: 3. Germline V lookup: CDR1 SEHNR, CDR2 FQNEAQ (reference sequence). This CDR3 has 14 amino acids. The CDR3 region is CASSLREGPYEQYF. In DNA form, the CDR3 reads TGTGCCAGCAGCTTAAGGGAGGGCCCCTACGAGCAGTACTTC.

This clonotype was observed a handful of times. The chain carries TRBV19 and TRBJ2-7; tentatively, D is TRBD1 (7 bases). Trimming removed 4 bases from V and 6 bases from J, with 22 bases in between. The CDR3 is 16 amino acids. Germline CDR1 LNHDA, CDR2 SQIVND (reference sequence). The CDR3 region is CASSNAGQSLFGEQYF. The CDR3 DNA follows: TGTGCCAGTAGTAATGCGGGACAGAGCCTTTTTGGCGAGCAGTACTTC.

The chain carries TRBV6-5 and TRBJ1-2, with TRBD1 matching over 7 bases. Germline CDR1 is MNHEY and CDR2 is SVGAGI. V shed 2 bases, J shed 8 bases, and the junction held 8 bases outside the gene matches. The CDR3 extends over 14 amino acids. The CDR3: CASSYDRAIGGYTF. The CDR3 nucleotides read TGTGCCAGCAGTTACGACAGGGCGATTGGCGGCTACACCTTC.

This clonotype has more than one count but fewer than ten. V usage is TRBV28 and J usage is TRBJ2-7; D is perhaps TRBD1 (6 bases). V was pared by 4 bases and J by 0 bases, with 10 bases between. Per the germline V gene, CDR1 is MDHEN and CDR2 is SYDVKM. This CDR3 comprises 14 residues. The CDR3 DNA reads as TGTGCCAGCAGTTGGGACACTGACTCCTACGAGCAGTACTTC. This codes for CASSWDTDSYEQYF.

In the case of this clonotype: The conserved phenylalanine or tryptophan is not found at the CDR3 terminus, so this likely reflects a read error. This rearrangement joins TRBV11-2 to TRBJ1-2; tentative D call: TRBD1 (6 bases). The CDR3 has 16 residues. Germline CDR1 and CDR2: SGHAT and FQNNGV. With 4 bases removed from V and 2 bases from J, the gap between germline ends came to 17 bases. The DNA for the CDR3 is TGTGCCAGCAGCTCCTACCAGAGGGGGGACAACTATGGCTACACCTAC. Residues: CASSSYQRGDNYGYTY.

With regard to this clonotype: A junction boundary mismatches the germline segment, possibly from a read error. V usage is TRBV7-2 and J usage is TRBJ1-1; 12 positions agree with TRBD1. Germline V gives CDR1 SGHTA, CDR2 FQGNSA. The CDR3 runs 20 residues. The CDR3 reads CASSVSRDRGRISMNTEAFF. CDR3 nucleotide sequence: TGTGCCAGCAGCGTTTCCCGGGACAGGGGGCGGATTTCGATGAACACTGAAGCCTTCTTT.

This clonotype was detected many times. V is TRBV6-2 or TRBV6-3 and J is TRBJ1-1; D is possibly TRBD1 (6 bases). V shed 8 bases and J shed 4 bases, with 29 bases lying between them. This CDR3 is 18 amino acids long. Germline CDR1 reads MNHEY; CDR2 reads SVGEGT. The CDR3: CASLRGGAPYRGSTEAFF. The CDR3 coding sequence is TGTGCCAGCTTAAGGGGGGGGGCTCCATACCGAGGGAGCACTGAAGCTTTCTTT.